This T cell receptor beta chain was sequenced during a study of EBV T-cell therapy then PD-1 blockade in nasopharyngeal carcinoma. Indicated treatment: AdE1-LMPpoly-expanded autologous EBV-specific T-cell therapy followed by anti-PD-1 nivolumab. Measured with immunoSEQ multiplex PCR; TCRdb has only the in-frame clones, and not every one. The table includes under 20,000 clones, 84% detected once. A word on this clone: What it binds is not known.

Germline CDR1 and CDR2: LNHDA and SQIVND (reference sequence). The CDR3 totals 15 residues. The V gene lost 5 bases and the J gene lost 4 bases, with 16 bases spanning the gap. V and J are TRBV19 and TRBJ2-3, with a tentative D call TRBD1 (6 bases). This sequence was found in a man between 40 and 49 years old with nasopharyngeal carcinoma. This material consisted of CD8+ T cells from blood, taken at approximately day 30 from a patient whose treatment included autologous EBV-specific T cells and nivolumab. This CDR3 reads CASSVTGLVADTQYF. The CDR3 DNA sequence: TGTGCCAGTAGTGTCACAGGGCTGGTCGCAGATACGCAGTATTTT.